The clone carrying this T cell receptor beta chain was picked up a small number of times. This sample was taken from a study of T-cell reconstitution after alpha-beta-depleted transplantation in children. The germline CDR1 and CDR2 sequences are SGHRS and YFSETQ. Trimming at V came to 3 bases and at J to 6 bases, leaving 10 bases not matched to a gene. The CDR3 runs to 16 residues. Preparation of the TCRbeta library used unique molecular identifiers. TCRdb re-derived calls from the PCR reads in MiXCR, one entry per CDR3 protein. The table lists fewer than 400,000 distinct CDR3 sequences, around 25% of them singletons.

The rearrangement uses TRBV5-1 and TRBJ2-7, with 12 bases matching TRBD2. The specimen was PBMCs, mostly from graft donor cells, collected 180 days after TCRalphabeta/CD19-depleted stem cell transplant. This clonotype was obtained from a male patient between 5 and 17 years old who had a stem cell transplant for acute lymphoblastic leukemia, so the T cells may come from the graft donor. The CDR3 DNA reads as TGCGCCAGCAGCTATCCTAGGACTAGCGGGATCGCCGAGCAGTACTTC. Amino acids: CASSYPRTSGIAEQYF.